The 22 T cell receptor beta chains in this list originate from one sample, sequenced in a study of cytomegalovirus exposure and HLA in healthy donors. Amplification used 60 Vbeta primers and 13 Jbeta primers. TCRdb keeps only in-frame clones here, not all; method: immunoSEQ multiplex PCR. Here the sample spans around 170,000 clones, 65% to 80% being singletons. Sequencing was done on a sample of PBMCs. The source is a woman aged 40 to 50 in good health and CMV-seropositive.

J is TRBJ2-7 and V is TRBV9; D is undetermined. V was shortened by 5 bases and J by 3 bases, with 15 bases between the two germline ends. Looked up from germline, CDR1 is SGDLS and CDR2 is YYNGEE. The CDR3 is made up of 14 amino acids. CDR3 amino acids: CASSAMGQNYEQYF. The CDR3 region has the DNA TGTGCCAGCAGTGCCATGGGCCAAAACTACGAGCAGTACTTC.

The CDR3 DNA follows: TGTGCCAGCAGCGCTAGGGGGGGGGAATACGAGCAGTACTTC. Amino acid sequence: CASSARGGEYEQYF. The chain recombines TRBV27 with TRBJ2-7, with D perhaps matching TRBD2 (7 bases). Between the trimmed V and J ends, which lost 6 bases and 4 bases, there was a span of 16 bases. Germline V CDR1 and CDR2: MNHEY, SMNVEV (reference sequence). The CDR3 length is 14 residues.

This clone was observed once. CDR3 region: CAWSSGQGFSDEQYF. The DNA of the CDR3 is TGTGCCTGGAGTTCAGGACAGGGCTTTTCGGACGAGCAGTACTTC. The chain carries TRBV30 and TRBJ2-7; 8 bases match TRBD1. The CDR3 runs 15 residues. Trimming at V came to 2 bases and at J to 5 bases, leaving 11 bases not matched to a gene. Germline assignment: CDR1 GTSNPN and CDR2 SVGIG (reference sequence).

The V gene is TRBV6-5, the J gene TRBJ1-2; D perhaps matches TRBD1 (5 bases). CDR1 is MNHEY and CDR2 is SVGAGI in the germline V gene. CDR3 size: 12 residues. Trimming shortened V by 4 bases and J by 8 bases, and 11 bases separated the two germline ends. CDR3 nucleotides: TGTGCCAGCAGTTCGGACACTGGCGGCTACACCTTC. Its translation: CASSSDTGGYTF.

The CDR3 nucleotides are TGTGCCTGGAACTCGGGGGTCGAGGACGAGCAGTACTTC. Translation gives CAWNSGVEDEQYF. The chain couples TRBV30 to TRBJ2-7, with D perhaps matching TRBD2 (6 bases). The ends were cut back, 4 bases at V and 5 bases at J, with 15 bases in the middle. CDR1 is GTSNPN, CDR2 SVGIG, per germline (reference sequence). CDR3 length: 13 residues.

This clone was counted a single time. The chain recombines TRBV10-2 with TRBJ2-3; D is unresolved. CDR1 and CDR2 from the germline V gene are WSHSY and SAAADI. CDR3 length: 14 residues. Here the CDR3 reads CALRTATSTDTQYF. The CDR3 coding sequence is TGCGCACTCCGTACCGCCACTAGCACAGATACGCAGTATTTT.

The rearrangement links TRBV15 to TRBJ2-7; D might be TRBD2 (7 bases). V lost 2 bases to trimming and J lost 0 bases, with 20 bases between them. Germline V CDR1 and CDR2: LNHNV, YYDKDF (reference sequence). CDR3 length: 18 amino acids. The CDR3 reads CATSRKRGAQPGSYEQYF. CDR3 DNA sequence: TGTGCCACCAGCAGAAAACGGGGGGCGCAGCCGGGCTCCTACGAGCAGTACTTC.

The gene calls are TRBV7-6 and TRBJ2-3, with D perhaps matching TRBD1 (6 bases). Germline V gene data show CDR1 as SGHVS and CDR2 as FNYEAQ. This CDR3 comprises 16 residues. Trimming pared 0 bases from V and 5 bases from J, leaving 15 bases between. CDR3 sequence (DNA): TGTGCCAGCAGCTTAGCAGGCAGGGGCACACGAGATACGCAGTATTTT. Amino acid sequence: CASSLAGRGTRDTQYF.

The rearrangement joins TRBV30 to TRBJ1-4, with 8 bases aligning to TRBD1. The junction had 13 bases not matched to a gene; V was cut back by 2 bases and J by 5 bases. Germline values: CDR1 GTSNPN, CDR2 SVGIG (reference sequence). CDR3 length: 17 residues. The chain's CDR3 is CAWSISKGPGGNEKLFF. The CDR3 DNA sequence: TGTGCCTGGAGTATTTCGAAGGGTCCAGGGGGCAATGAAAAACTGTTTTTT. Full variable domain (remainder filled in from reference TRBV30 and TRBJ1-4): SQTIHQWPATLVQPVGSPLSLECTVEGTSNPNLYWYRQAAGRGLQLLFYSVGIGQISSEVPQNLSASRPQDRQFILSSKKLLLSDSGFYLCAWSISKGPGGNEKLFFGSGTQLSVL.

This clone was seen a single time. The CDR3 loop is CASSFYRGLNTEAFF. The CDR3 DNA follows: TGTGCCAGCAGCTTTTACAGGGGACTGAACACTGAAGCTTTCTTT. The V gene is TRBV7-2, the J gene TRBJ1-1; TRBD1 aligns across 7 bases. Trimming cost V 3 bases and J 0 bases; bases outside gene matches: 4. The CDR3 consists of 15 residues. Germline CDR1 SGHTA, CDR2 FQGNSA.

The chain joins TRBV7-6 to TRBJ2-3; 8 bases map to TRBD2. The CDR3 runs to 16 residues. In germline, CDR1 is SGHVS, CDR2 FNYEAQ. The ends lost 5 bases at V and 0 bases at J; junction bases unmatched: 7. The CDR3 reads CASSVRLATSTDTQYF. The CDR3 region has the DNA TGTGCCAGCAGCGTGCGACTAGCGACTAGCACAGATACGCAGTATTTT.

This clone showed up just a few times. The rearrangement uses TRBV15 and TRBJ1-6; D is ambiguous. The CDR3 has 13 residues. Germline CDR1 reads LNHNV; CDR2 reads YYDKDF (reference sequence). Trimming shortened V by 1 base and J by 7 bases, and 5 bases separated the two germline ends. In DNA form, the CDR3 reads TGTGCCACCAGCAGAGGGGCAAATTCACCCCTCCACTTT. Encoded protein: CATSRGANSPLHF.

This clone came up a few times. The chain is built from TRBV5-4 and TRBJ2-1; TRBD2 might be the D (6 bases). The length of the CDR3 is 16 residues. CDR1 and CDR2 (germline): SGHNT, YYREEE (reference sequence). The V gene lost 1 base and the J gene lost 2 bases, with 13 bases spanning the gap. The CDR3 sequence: CASSLSKGGAYNEQFF. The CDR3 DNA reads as TGTGCCAGCAGCTTGTCCAAGGGAGGCGCCTACAATGAGCAGTTCTTC.

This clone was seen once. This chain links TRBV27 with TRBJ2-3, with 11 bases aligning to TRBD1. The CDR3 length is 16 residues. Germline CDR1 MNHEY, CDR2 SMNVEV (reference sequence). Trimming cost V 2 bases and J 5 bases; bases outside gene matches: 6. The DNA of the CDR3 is TGTGCCAGCAGTTTACTACGGACAGGGGGCGGAGATACGCAGTATTTT. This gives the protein CASSLLRTGGGDTQYF.

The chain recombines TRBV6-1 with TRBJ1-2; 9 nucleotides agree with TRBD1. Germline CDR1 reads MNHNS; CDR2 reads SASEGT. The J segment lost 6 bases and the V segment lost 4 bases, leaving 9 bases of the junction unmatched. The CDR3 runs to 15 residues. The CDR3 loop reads CASSGPSGTGHGYTF. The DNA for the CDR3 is TGTGCCAGCAGTGGCCCTTCCGGGACAGGGCATGGCTACACCTTC.

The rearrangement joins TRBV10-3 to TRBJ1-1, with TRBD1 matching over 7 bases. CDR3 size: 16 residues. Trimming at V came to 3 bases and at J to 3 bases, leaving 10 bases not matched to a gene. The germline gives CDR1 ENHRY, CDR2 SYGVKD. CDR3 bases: TGTGCCATCAGTGACAATCGACAGGGTCGGGACACTGAAGCTTTCTTT. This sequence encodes CAISDNRQGRDTEAFF.

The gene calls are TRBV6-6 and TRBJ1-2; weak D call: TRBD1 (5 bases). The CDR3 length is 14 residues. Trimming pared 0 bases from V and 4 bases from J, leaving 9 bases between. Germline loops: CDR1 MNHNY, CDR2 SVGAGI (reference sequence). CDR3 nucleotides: TGTGCCAGCAGTTACTCGGGCGGGGGCTATGGCTACACCTTC. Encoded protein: CASSYSGGGYGYTF.

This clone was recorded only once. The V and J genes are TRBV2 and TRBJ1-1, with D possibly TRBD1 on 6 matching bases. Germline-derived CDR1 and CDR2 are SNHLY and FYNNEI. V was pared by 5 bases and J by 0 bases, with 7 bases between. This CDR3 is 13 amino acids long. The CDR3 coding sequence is TGTGCCAGCAGTACAGGGCTGAACACTGAAGCTTTCTTT. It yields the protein CASSTGLNTEAFF.

For the CDR3, the DNA is TGCGCCAGCAGCCAAGATGGGGGGGGCGTCGCTGAAGCTTTCTTT. Translating gives CASSQDGGGVAEAFF. The chain combines TRBV4-3 with TRBJ1-1; possibly TRBD1 for D (6 bases). Per the germline V gene, CDR1 is LGHNA and CDR2 is YSLEER. This CDR3 is built from 15 residues. V was clipped by 0 bases and J by 6 bases, with 14 bases between them.

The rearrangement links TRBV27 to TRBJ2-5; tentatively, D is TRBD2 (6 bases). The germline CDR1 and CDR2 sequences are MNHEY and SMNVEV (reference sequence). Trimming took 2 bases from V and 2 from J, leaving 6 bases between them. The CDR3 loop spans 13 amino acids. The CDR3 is CASSLRGQETQYF. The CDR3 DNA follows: TGTGCCAGCAGTTTACGGGGGCAAGAGACCCAGTACTTC.

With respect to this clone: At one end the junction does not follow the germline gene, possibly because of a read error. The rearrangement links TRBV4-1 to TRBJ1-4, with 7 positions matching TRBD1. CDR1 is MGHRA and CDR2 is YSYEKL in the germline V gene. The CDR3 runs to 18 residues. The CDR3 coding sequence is TGCGCCAGCAGCCAAGAAACGGAGCACCGGGACAGCATCAAAAAACTGCTTTTT. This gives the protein CASSQETEHRDSIKKLLF.

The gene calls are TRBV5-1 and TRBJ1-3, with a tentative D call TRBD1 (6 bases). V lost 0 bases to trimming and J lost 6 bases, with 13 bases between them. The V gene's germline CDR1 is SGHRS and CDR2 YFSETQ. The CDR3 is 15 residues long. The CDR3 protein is CASSLVGGPENTIYF. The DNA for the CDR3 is TGCGCCAGCAGCTTGGTGGGGGGGCCTGAAAACACCATATATTTT.